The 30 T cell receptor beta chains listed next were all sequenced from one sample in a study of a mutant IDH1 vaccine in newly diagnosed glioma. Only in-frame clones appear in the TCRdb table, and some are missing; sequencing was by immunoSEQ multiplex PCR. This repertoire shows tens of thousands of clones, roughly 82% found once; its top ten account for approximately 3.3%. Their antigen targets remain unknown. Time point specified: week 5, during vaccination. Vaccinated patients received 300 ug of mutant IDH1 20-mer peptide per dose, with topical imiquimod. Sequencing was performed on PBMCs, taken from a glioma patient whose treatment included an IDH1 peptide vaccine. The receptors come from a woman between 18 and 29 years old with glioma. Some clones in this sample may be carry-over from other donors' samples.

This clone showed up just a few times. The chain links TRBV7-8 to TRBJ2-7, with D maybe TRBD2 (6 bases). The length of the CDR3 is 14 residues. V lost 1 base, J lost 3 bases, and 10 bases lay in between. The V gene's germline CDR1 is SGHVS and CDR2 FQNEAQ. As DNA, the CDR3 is TGTGCCAGCAGCTTAGTGGGACTTGGCTACGAGCAGTACTTC. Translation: CASSLVGLGYEQYF.

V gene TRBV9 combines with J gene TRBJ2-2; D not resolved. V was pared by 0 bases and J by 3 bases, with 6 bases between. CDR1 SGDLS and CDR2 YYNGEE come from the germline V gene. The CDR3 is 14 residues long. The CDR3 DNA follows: TGTGCCAGCAGCGTAGTCGAGTACACCGGGGAGCTGTTTTTT. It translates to CASSVVEYTGELFF.

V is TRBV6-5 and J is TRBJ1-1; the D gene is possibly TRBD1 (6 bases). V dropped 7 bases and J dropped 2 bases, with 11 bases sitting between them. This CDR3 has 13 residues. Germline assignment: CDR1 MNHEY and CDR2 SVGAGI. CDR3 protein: CASIAQGNTEAFF. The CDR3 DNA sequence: TGTGCCAGCATCGCACAGGGTAACACTGAAGCTTTCTTT.

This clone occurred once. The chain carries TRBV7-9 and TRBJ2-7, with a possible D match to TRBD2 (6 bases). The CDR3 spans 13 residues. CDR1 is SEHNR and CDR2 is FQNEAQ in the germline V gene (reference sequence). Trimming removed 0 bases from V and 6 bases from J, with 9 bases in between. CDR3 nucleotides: TGTGCCAGCAGCTTAGCAGGGACTCTCGAGCAGTACTTC. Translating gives CASSLAGTLEQYF.

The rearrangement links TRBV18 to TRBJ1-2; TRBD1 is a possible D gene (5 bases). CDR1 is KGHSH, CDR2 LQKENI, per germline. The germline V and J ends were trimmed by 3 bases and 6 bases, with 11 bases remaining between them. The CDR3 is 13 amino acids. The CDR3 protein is CASSPAQADGYTF. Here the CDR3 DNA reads TGTGCCAGCTCACCTGCACAGGCCGATGGCTACACCTTC.

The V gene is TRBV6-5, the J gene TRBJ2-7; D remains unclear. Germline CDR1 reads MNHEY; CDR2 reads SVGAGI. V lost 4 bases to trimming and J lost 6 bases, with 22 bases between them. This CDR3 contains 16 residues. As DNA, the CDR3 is TGTGCCAGCAGTTCCTTTACGCAGGACCGCGGTGGCGAGCAGTACTTC. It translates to CASSSFTQDRGGEQYF.

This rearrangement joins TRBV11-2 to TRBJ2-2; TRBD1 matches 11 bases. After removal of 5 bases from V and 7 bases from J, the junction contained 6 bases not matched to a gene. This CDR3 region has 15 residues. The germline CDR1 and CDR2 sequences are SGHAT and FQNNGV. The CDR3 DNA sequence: TGTGCCAGCAGCAAGGACAGGGGGCCGAACGGGGAGCTGTTTTTT. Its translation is CASSKDRGPNGELFF.

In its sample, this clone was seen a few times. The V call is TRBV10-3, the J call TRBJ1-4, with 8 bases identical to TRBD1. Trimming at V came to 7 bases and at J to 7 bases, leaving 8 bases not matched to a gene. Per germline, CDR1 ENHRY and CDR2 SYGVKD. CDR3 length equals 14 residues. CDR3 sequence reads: CAIKATGVGEKLFF. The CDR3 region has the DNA TGTGCCATCAAGGCGACAGGGGTTGGTGAAAAACTGTTTTTT.

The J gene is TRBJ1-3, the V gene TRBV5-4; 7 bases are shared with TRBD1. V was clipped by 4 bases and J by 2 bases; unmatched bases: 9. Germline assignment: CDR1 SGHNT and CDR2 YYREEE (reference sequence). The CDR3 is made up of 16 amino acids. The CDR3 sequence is CASSNSGTVAGNTIYF. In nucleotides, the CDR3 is TGTGCCAGCAGCAACTCCGGGACAGTGGCTGGAAACACCATATATTTT.

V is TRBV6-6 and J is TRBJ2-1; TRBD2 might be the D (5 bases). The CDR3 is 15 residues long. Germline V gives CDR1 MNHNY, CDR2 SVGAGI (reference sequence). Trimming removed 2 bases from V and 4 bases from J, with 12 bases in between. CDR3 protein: CASSYTERDYNEQFF. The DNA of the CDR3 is TGTGCCAGCAGTTACACCGAACGGGATTACAATGAGCAGTTCTTC.

The CDR3 spells CASSRVGTGELFF. In nucleotides, the CDR3 is TGTGCCAGCAGCCGCGTCGGCACCGGGGAGCTGTTTTTT. The genes are TRBV7-9 and TRBJ2-2; D not certain. Germline CDR1 SEHNR, CDR2 FQNEAQ (reference sequence). V lost 5 bases, J lost 4 bases, and 8 bases lay in between. The length of the CDR3 is 13 residues.

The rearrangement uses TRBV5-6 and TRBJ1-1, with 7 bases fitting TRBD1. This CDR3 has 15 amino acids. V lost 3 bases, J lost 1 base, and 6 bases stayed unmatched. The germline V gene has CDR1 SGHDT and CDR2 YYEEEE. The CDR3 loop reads CASSSTGRGNTEAFF. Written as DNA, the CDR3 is TGTGCCAGCAGCTCGACAGGGAGGGGGAACACTGAAGCTTTCTTT.

The CDR3 region has the DNA TGCGCCAGCAGTGGGGGGACAGGGTATCCTGAAGCTTTCTTT. Encoded protein: CASSGGTGYPEAFF. The V and J genes are TRBV10-1 and TRBJ1-1; 9 bases agree with TRBD1. Per germline, CDR1 WNHNN and CDR2 SYGVQD (reference sequence). The CDR3 has 14 residues. Trimming at V came to 4 bases and at J to 6 bases, leaving 6 bases not matched to a gene.

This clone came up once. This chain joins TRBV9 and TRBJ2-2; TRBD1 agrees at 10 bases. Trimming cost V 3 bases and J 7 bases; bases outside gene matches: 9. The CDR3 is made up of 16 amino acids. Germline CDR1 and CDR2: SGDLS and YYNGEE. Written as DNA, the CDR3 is TGTGCCAGCAGCGCTTGGACAGGGGGTTTGGGCGGGGAGCTGTTTTTT. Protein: CASSAWTGGLGGELFF.

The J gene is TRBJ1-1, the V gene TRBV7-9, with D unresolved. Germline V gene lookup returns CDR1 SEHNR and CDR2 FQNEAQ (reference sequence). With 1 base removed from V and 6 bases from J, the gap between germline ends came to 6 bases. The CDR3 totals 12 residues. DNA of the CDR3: TGTGCCAGCAGCTTAGTACGAGCTGAAGCTTTCTTT. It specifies CASSLVRAEAFF. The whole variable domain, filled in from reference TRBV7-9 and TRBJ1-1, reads DTGVSQNPRHKITKRGQNVTFRCDPISEHNRLYWYRQTLGQGPEFLTYFQNEAQLEKSRLLSDRFSAERPKGSFSTLEIQRTEQGDSAMYLCASSLVRAEAFFGQGTRLTVV.

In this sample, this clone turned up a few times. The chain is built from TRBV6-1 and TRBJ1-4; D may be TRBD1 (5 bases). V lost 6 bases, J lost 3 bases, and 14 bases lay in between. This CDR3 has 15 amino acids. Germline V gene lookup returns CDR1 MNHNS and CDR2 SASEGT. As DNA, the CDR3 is TGTGCCAGCAGGACAACAGGCGCCTCTAATGAAAAACTGTTTTTT. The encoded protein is CASRTTGASNEKLFF.

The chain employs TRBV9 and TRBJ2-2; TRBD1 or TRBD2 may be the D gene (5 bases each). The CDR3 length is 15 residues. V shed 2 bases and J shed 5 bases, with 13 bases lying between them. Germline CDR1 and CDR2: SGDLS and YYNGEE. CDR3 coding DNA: TGTGCCAGCAGCGTTCGAGGGGCGCTGACCGGGGAGCTGTTTTTT. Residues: CASSVRGALTGELFF.

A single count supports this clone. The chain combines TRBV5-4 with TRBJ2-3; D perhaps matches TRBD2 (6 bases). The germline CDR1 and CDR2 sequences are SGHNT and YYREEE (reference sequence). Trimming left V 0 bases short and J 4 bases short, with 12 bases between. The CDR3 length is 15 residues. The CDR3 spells CASSLGGGIADTQYF. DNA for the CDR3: TGTGCCAGCAGCTTGGGGGGCGGGATCGCAGATACGCAGTATTTT.

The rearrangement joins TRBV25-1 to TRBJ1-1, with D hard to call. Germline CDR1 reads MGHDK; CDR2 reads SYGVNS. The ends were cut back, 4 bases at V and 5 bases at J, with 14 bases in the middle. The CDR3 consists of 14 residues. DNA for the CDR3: TGTGCCAGCAGTGTCATAAGGGCGGGTACTGAAGCTTTCTTT. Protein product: CASSVIRAGTEAFF.

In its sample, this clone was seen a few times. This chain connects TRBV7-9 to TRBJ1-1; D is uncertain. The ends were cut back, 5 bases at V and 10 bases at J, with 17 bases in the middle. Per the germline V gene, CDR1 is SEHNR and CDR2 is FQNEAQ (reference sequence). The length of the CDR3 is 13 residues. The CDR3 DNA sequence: TGTGCCAGCAGCCCCTCCTCGCCGGGTATAGCTTTCTTT. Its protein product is CASSPSSPGIAFF.

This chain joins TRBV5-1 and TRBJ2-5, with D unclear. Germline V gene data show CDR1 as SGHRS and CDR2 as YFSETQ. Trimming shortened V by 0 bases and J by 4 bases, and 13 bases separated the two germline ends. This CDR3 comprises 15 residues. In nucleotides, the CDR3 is TGCGCCAGCAGCTTGGGGACCCGTCCTCCAGAGACCCAGTACTTC. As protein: CASSLGTRPPETQYF.

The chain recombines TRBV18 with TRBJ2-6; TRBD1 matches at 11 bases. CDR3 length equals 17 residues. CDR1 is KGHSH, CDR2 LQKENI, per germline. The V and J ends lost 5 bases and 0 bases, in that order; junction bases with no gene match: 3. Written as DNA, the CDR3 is TGTGCCAGCTCAGGACAGGGGGCGAGCTCTGGGGCCAACGTCCTGACTTTC. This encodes CASSGQGASSGANVLTF.

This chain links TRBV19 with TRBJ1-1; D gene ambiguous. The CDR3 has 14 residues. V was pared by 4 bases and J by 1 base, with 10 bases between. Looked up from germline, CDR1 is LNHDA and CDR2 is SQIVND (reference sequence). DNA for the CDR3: TGTGCCAGTAGTACACTTACAGAGAACACTGAAGCTTTCTTT. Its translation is CASSTLTENTEAFF.

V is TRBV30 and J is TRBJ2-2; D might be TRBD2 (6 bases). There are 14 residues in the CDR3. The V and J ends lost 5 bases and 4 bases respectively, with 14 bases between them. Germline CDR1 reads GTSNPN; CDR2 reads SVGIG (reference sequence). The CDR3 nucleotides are TGTGCCTGGGGTCGGGACTCGGCCACCGGGGAGCTGTTTTTT. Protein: CAWGRDSATGELFF.

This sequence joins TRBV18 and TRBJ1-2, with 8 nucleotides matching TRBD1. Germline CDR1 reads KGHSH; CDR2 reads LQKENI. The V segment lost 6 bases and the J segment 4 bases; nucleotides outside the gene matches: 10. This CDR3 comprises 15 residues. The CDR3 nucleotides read TGTGCCAGCTCGCCGACAGGGGCCCAGTCCTATGGCTACACCTTC. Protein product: CASSPTGAQSYGYTF.

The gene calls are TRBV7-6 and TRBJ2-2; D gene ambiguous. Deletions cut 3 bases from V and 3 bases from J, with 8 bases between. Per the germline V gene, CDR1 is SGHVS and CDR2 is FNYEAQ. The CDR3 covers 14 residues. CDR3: CASSFSGYTGELFF. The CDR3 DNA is TGTGCCAGCAGCTTTTCTGGGTACACCGGGGAGCTGTTTTTT.

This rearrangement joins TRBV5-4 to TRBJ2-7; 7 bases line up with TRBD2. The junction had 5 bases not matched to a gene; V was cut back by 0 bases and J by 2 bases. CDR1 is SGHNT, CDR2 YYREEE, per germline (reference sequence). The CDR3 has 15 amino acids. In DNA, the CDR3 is TGTGCCAGCAGCTTGGCATCTAGCGGAACCTACGAGCAGTACTTC. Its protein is CASSLASSGTYEQYF.

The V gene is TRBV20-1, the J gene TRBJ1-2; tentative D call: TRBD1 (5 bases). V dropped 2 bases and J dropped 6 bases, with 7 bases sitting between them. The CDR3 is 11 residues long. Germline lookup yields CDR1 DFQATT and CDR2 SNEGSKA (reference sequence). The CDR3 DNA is TGCAGTGCTAGATGGACAAATGGCTACACCTTC. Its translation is CSARWTNGYTF.

The CDR3 region is CATSRGAVGNTIYF. CDR3 sequence (DNA): TGTGCCACCAGCAGAGGGGCAGTTGGAAACACCATATATTTT. V and J are TRBV15 and TRBJ1-3; no clear D. The germline gives CDR1 LNHNV, CDR2 YYDKDF (reference sequence). The CDR3 is 14 residues long. V was shortened by 1 base and J by 3 bases, with 7 bases between the two germline ends.

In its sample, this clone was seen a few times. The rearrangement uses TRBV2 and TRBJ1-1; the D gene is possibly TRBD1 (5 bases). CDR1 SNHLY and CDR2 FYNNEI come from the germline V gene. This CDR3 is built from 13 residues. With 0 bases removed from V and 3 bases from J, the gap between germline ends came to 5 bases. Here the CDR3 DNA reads TGTGCCAGCAGTGAAGCAGGGGACACTGAAGCTTTCTTT. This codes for CASSEAGDTEAFF.